Following are 8 T cell receptor beta chains from one sample sequenced in a study of PD-1 blockade in classical Hodgkin lymphoma. Assay used: immunoSEQ multiplex PCR; TCRdb lists only in-frame clones, some missing. The table has 20,000 to 25,000 clones, about 73% seen once. Time point indicated: cycle 4 day 1 (C4D1), after less than seven weeks of nivolumab. Brentuximab vedotin exposure varied, and every patient relapsed after autologous stem cell transplantation. The specimen was peripheral blood mononuclear cells (PBMCs), collected before the fourth cycle of nivolumab. These receptors were taken from a human donor with classical Hodgkin lymphoma.

The chain couples TRBV14 to TRBJ1-2; unclear D gene. Trimming cost V 4 bases and J 5 bases, with 11 bases left between them. Germline CDR1 and CDR2: SGHDN and FVKESK. This CDR3 contains 13 residues. The CDR3 DNA follows: TGTGCCAGCAGCCCCGGGCCCGATTATGGCTACACCTTC. Residues: CASSPGPDYGYTF.

This sequence joins TRBV30 and TRBJ2-7, with 10 bases that match TRBD2. The length of the CDR3 is 14 residues. V shed 3 bases and J 5 bases; nucleotides not matched to a gene: 7. The germline gives CDR1 GTSNPN, CDR2 SVGIG (reference sequence). The CDR3 sequence: CAWSRLAGVDEQYF. In nucleotides, the CDR3 is TGTGCCTGGAGCAGGCTAGCGGGAGTCGACGAGCAGTACTTC.

This clone was observed a handful of times. The rearrangement joins TRBV7-6 to TRBJ2-7; 8 bases align to TRBD2. The junction had 10 bases not matched to a gene; V was cut back by 3 bases and J by 3 bases. This CDR3 comprises 16 residues. Germline CDR1 is SGHVS and CDR2 is FNYEAQ. DNA of the CDR3: TGTGCCAGCAGCTTGATGGCTAGCGGGCTCGTCTACGAGCAGTACTTC. This codes for CASSLMASGLVYEQYF.

The gene calls are TRBV29-1 and TRBJ1-3; 8 positions match TRBD1. Germline V gene data show CDR1 as SQVTM and CDR2 as ANQGSEA. The CDR3 is 15 amino acids. Losses at the gene ends were 7 bases for V and 2 bases for J; bases not matched to a gene: 10. CDR3 sequence reads: CSAIVTGEAGNTIYF. In nucleotides, the CDR3 is TGCAGCGCCATCGTGACAGGGGAGGCTGGAAACACCATATATTTT.

The rearrangement uses TRBV5-6 and TRBJ1-5; 9 bases agree with TRBD1. Unmatched junction bases numbered 9, after V lost 2 bases and J lost 6 bases. Germline V gene sequence: CDR1 SGHDT, CDR2 YYEEEE. The CDR3 sequence is 16 residues long. Here the CDR3 reads CASSLTGGGSTQPQHF. As DNA, the CDR3 is TGTGCCAGCAGCTTAACAGGGGGCGGAAGTACTCAGCCCCAGCATTTT.

The CDR3 DNA reads as TGTGCCAGCAGCTTAGAGGGCGGGACAGGCACTTTGAGGGGCTCCTACGAGCAGTACTTC. This codes for CASSLEGGTGTLRGSYEQYF. This rearrangement joins TRBV11-2 to TRBJ2-7; 8 nucleotides agree with TRBD1. The germline V gene has CDR1 SGHAT and CDR2 FQNNGV. CDR3 length: 20 residues. The ends lost 0 bases at V and 0 bases at J; junction bases unmatched: 16.

This clone was picked up a small number of times. The chain has TRBV4-1 and TRBJ2-7, with D perhaps matching TRBD1 or TRBD2 (5 bases each). V was pared by 2 bases and J by 2 bases, with 10 bases between. In germline, CDR1 is MGHRA, CDR2 YSYEKL. This CDR3 is 14 amino acids long. The CDR3 sequence is CASSQTGTTYEQYF. The CDR3 bases are TGCGCCAGCAGCCAAACCGGGACCACCTACGAGCAGTACTTC.

J is TRBJ2-1 and V is TRBV29-1, with 8 bases lining up with TRBD1. The CDR3 runs 15 residues. CDR1 is SQVTM and CDR2 is ANQGSEA in the germline V gene. The trim removed 5 bases at V and 1 base at J, leaving 7 bases unmatched. The CDR3 DNA is TGCAGCGTTCACCTACAGGGGGATTCCTACAATGAGCAGTTCTTC. Translation: CSVHLQGDSYNEQFF.